What follows are 3 T cell receptor beta chains derived from one specimen sequenced in a study of T cell responses to AZD1222 COVID-19 vaccine. The table came from immunoSEQ multiplex PCR; TCRdb's copy has only in-frame clones and leaves some out. The profile covers about 130,000 clones, with more than 75% appearing a single time and less than 1.3% taken by the ten largest. The sample here was peripheral blood, taken 28 days after the second AZD1222 dose. The receptors were sampled from an adult who received the AZD1222 COVID-19 vaccine.

The chain links TRBV2 to TRBJ1-2; D might be TRBD1 (6 bases). CDR1 is SNHLY, CDR2 FYNNEI, per germline. This CDR3 is built from 13 residues. V gave up 6 bases and J gave up 4 bases, with 12 bases separating them. The CDR3 bases are TGTGCCAGCAGGGTGGACAGCCTCTATGGCTACACCTTC. Encoded protein: CASRVDSLYGYTF.

This chain connects TRBV27 to TRBJ2-6; D gene ambiguous. The V gene's germline CDR1 is MNHEY and CDR2 SMNVEV (reference sequence). With 7 bases removed from V and 3 bases from J, the gap between germline ends came to 10 bases. The CDR3 extends over 14 amino acids. As DNA, the CDR3 is TGTGCCAGCATGGAAGGTTATGGGGCCAACGTCCTGACTTTC. This encodes CASMEGYGANVLTF.

This clone turned up a few times. The rearrangement uses TRBV28 and TRBJ1-2, with D perhaps matching TRBD1 (6 bases). CDR3 length: 17 amino acids. Germline V gives CDR1 MDHEN, CDR2 SYDVKM. Trimming cost V 5 bases and J 7 bases, with 26 bases left between them. The CDR3 DNA reads as TGTGCCAGCAGTCCCCCGCTCGGACAGCCCAACTTAACTGGCTACACCTTC. Its protein product is CASSPPLGQPNLTGYTF.